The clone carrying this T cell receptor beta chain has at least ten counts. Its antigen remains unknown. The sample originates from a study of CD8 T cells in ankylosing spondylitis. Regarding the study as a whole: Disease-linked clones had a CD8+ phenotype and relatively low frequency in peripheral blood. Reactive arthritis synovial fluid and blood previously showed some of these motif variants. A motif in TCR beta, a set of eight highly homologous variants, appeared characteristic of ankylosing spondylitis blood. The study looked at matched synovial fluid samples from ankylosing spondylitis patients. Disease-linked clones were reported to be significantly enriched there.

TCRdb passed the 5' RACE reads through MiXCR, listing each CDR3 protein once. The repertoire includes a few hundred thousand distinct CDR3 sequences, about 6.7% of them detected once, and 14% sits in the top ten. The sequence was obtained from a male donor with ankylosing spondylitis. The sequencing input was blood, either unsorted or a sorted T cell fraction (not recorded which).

CDR3 amino acids: CSPNRGGSYNEQFF. CDR3 nucleotide sequence: TGCAGTCCCAATCGAGGGGGCTCCTACAATGAGCAGTTCTTC. V is TRBV20-1 and J is TRBJ2-1, with D maybe TRBD1 (6 bases). With 8 bases removed from V and 0 bases from J, the gap between germline ends came to 14 bases. The CDR3 extends over 14 amino acids. Per the germline V gene, CDR1 is DFQATT and CDR2 is SNEGSKA (reference sequence).